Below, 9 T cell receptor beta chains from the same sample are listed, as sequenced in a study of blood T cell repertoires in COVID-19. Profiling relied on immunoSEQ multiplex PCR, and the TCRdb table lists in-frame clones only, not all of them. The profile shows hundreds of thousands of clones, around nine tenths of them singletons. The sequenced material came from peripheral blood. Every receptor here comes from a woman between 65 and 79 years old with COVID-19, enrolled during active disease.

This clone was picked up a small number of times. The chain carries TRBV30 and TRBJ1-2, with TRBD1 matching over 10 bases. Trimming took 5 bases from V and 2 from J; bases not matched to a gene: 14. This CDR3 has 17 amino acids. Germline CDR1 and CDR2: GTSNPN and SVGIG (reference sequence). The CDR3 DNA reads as TGTGCCTGGGAGGGAGGGACAGGGGATCGTCGGAACTATGGCTACACCTTC. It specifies CAWEGGTGDRRNYGYTF.

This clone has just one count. The CDR3 bases are TGTGCCTGGAGACAGGACAGGGCAGAGCAGTACTTC. Its protein product is CAWRQDRAEQYF. The chain employs TRBV30 and TRBJ2-7, with TRBD1 matching over 8 bases. The CDR3 covers 12 residues. V was pared by 3 bases and J by 7 bases, with 5 bases of the junction left unmatched. CDR1 GTSNPN and CDR2 SVGIG come from the germline V gene (reference sequence). The entire variable domain, with the rest obtained from reference TRBV30 and TRBJ2-7, is as follows: SQTIHQWPATLVQPVGSPLSLECTVEGTSNPNLYWYRQAAGRGLQLLFYSVGIGQISSEVPQNLSASRPQDRQFILSSKKLLLSDSGFYLCAWRQDRAEQYFGPGTRLTVT.

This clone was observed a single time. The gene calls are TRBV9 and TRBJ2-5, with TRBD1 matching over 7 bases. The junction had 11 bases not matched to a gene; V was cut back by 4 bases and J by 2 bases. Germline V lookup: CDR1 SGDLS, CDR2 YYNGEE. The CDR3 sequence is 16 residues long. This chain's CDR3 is CASSPRDRLLQETQYF. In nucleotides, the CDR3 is TGTGCCAGCAGCCCGAGGGACAGACTGTTGCAAGAGACCCAGTACTTC. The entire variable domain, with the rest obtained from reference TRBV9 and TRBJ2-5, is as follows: DSGVTQTPKHLITATGQRVTLRCSPRSGDLSVYWYQQSLDQGLQFLIQYYNGEERAKGNILERFSAQQFPDLHSELNLSSLELGDSALYFCASSPRDRLLQETQYFGPGTRLLVL.

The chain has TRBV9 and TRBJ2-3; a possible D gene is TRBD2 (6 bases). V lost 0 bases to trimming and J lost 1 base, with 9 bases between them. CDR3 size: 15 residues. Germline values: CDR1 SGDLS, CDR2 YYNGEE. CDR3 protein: CASSVVWGGTDTQYF. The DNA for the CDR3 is TGTGCCAGCAGCGTAGTGTGGGGGGGCACAGATACGCAGTATTTT.

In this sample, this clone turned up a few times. CDR3 coding DNA: TGTGCCAGCAGTCCCGCGACAGGGAAGTATGAAAAACTGTTTTTT. It specifies CASSPATGKYEKLFF. The chain couples TRBV28 to TRBJ1-4; 7 bases match TRBD1. Per germline, CDR1 MDHEN and CDR2 SYDVKM. CDR3 length: 15 residues. The V gene end was trimmed by 5 bases and the J gene end by 6 bases; junction bases not matched to a gene: 9.

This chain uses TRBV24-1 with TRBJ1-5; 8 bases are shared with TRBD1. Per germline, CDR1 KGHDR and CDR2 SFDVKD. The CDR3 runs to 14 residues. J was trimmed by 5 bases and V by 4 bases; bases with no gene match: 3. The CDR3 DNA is TGTGCCACCAGTGACCCAGGGGGCCATCAGCCCCAGCATTTT. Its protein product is CATSDPGGHQPQHF.

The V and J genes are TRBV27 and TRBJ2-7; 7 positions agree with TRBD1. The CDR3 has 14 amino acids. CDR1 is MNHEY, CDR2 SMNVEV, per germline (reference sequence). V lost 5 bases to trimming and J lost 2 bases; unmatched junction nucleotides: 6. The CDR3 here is CASSRPGQPYEQYF. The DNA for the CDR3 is TGTGCCAGCAGTAGGCCGGGACAGCCCTACGAGCAGTACTTC.

Written as DNA, the CDR3 is TGTGCCAGCAGCATCTCGGGGGGGCACACAGATACGCAGTATTTT. It specifies CASSISGGHTDTQYF. The chain uses TRBV7-2 and TRBJ2-3, with 8 bases lining up with TRBD2. The V gene's germline CDR1 is SGHTA and CDR2 FQGNSA. CDR3 length: 15 amino acids. V lost 5 bases, J lost 2 bases, and 6 bases stayed unmatched.

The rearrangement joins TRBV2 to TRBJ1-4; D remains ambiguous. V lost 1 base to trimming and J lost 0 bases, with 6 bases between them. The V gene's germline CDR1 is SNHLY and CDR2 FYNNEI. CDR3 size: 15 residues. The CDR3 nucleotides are TGTGCCAGCAGTGAAGGCACATCAACTAATGAAAAACTGTTTTTT. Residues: CASSEGTSTNEKLFF.